This T cell receptor beta chain was observed in a study of OX40 agonist ivuxolimab in advanced cancers. Describing the broader study: Ivuxolimab was a fully human IgG2 agonistic monoclonal antibody targeting the costimulatory receptor OX40 (CD134). Intravenous ivuxolimab was administered to patients every 2 weeks at six dose levels: 0.01, 0.1, 0.3, 1.5, 3 and 10 mg/kg. Among the approximately 50 dose-escalation patients, around 20 had hepatocellular carcinoma, about 15 melanoma, 9 renal cell carcinoma and 9 head and neck cancer. The dose-escalation cohort was around 84% male with a mean age of about 54 years, ranging from about 23 to 85. Prior anti-PD-1, anti-PD-L1 or anti-CTLA-4 therapy was permitted, and checkpoint inhibitors had been received by about 44% of dose-escalation patients. Partial responses occurred in three dose-escalation patients, of whom one had hepatocellular carcinoma and two had cutaneous melanoma. Peripheral TCRbeta sequencing aimed to test whether ivuxolimab altered TCR sequence diversity and caused clonal T-cell expansion. The monotherapy dose-escalation portion (N ≈ 57 patients) of the phase I ivuxolimab trial is reported in the paper.

Patients with a history of autoimmune disease or receiving systemic immunosuppression were excluded from the trial. In every dose cohort, peripheral blood was drawn for TCR sequencing at baseline, cycle 4 day 1, and cycle 7 day 1. Samples were obtained from an open-label, multicenter, first-in-human phase I dose-escalation trial of ivuxolimab. Adults with locally advanced or metastatic melanoma, renal cell, hepatocellular, or head and neck squamous cell carcinoma were enrolled in the trial. Before TCR sequencing, CD4+ T cells and CD8+ T cells were sorted from peripheral blood as separate populations. For sequencing of the TCRbeta CDR3 region, genomic DNA was extracted from the sorted cells. The immunoSEQ Assay was used to sequence the TCRbeta CDR3 regions. TCRdb mirrors the immuneACCESS table, restricted to in-frame sequences. Some clones are absent from its copies; in checked studies, under half trace to an unresolved V gene, and the reason for the others is unknown. The table for this sample lists about 50,000 clones; nearly 80% of them were counted only once. Roughly 3.9% of the sample comes from the top ten.

The CDR3 numbers 15 residues from cysteine through phenylalanine. Only the CDR3 portion is preserved as DNA: 45 bases, with reading frame beginning at the first base. V ends up 3 bases short and J 4 bases short, with an unmatched junction base count of 7. Sequences GTSNPN (CDR1) and SVGIG (CDR2) are obtained from the germline V gene (reference sequence). Here is what the overall study found, with its caveats: At doses from 0.1 to 3.0 mg/kg, clonal expansion was seen in both CD4+ and CD8+ blood T cells between baseline and week 6. In the 0.1-3.0 mg/kg groups, partial responders had among the lowest normalized peripheral clonal expansion, particularly in CD8+ T cells. After ivuxolimab, expanded clones were on average more numerous among CD8+ T cells than among CD4+ T cells. Low levels of normalized T-cell clonal expansion were also seen in some patients who did not respond. Antigen specificity was not determined for the clonally expanded peripheral T cells.

A word on this clone: The clone's antigen remains unknown. The input lacks base qualities; no much larger clone sits a single base away.

The chain is made from TRBV30 and TRBJ2-1, with 9 bases in between that match TRBD2. The TCR originated in an adult with an advanced solid tumor such as melanoma, head and neck, liver or kidney cancer. Sequenced here: CD4+ or CD8+ T cells sorted from blood, sampled in a trial of the OX40 agonist ivuxolimab. The CDR3 region: CAWRWGGRGYNEQFF. The base sequence is TGTGCCTGGAGGTGGGGCGGGAGGGGTTACAATGAGCAGTTCTTC.